These 8 T cell receptor beta chains came from one sample sequenced in a study of blood T cell repertoires in COVID-19. The protocol was immunoSEQ multiplex PCR, while the TCRdb copy is restricted to in-frame clones and leaves out a portion. The sample yields more than 150,000 clones, over 70% seen once. Material: PBMCs or T cells enriched from blood (not recorded which). The receptors originated from a man aged 50 to 60 who had recovered from COVID-19.

The V call is TRBV11-2, the J call TRBJ2-5, with D perhaps TRBD2 (6 bases). Germline CDR1 reads SGHAT; CDR2 reads FQNNGV. Deletions cut 6 bases from V and 2 bases from J, with 16 bases between. The CDR3 totals 15 residues. This chain's CDR3 is CASRRTVGRQETQYF. The CDR3 nucleotides are TGTGCCAGCAGACGAACAGTGGGGAGGCAAGAGACCCAGTACTTC.

The gene calls are TRBV30 and TRBJ1-3; D not certain. The V and J ends lost 2 bases and 0 bases respectively, with 5 bases between them. Germline V gene sequence: CDR1 GTSNPN, CDR2 SVGIG (reference sequence). This CDR3 is 13 amino acids long. The CDR3 protein is CAWSSNSGNTIYF. In DNA form, the CDR3 reads TGTGCCTGGAGTTCAAACTCTGGAAACACCATATATTTT.

This clone was counted once. The gene calls are TRBV25-1 and TRBJ1-2; D might be TRBD1 (5 bases). There are 13 residues in the CDR3. Trimming removed 3 bases from V and 4 bases from J, with 9 bases in between. CDR1 and CDR2 (germline): MGHDK, SYGVNS. Written as DNA, the CDR3 is TGTGCCAGCAGTGAGGAGGGGCGCTATGGCTACACCTTC. This codes for CASSEEGRYGYTF.

V usage is TRBV29-1 and J usage is TRBJ2-7; D possibly corresponds to TRBD1 (6 bases). The germline CDR1 and CDR2 sequences are SQVTM and ANQGSEA. The V gene lost 7 bases and the J gene lost 7 bases, with 14 bases spanning the gap. This CDR3 comprises 11 residues. CDR3 region: CSGTGSEEQYF. The CDR3 region has the DNA TGCAGCGGAACAGGGTCGGAGGAGCAGTACTTC.

The chain links TRBV21-1 to TRBJ2-7; the tabulated D call, TRBD1, remains unverified against the DNA. TRBV21-1 is tagged as a pseudogene. The CDR3 covers 16 residues. The CDR3: CASSKDQGTGIHEQYF. The DNA of the CDR3 is TGTGCCAGCAGCAAAGACCAGGGGACAGGTATCCACGAGCAGTACTTC.

In DNA, the CDR3 is TGTGCCAGCAGGCCCACCGCGGGGCCACCCGAGCAGTACTTC. It codes for CASRPTAGPPEQYF. J is TRBJ2-7 and V is TRBV14, with D perhaps matching TRBD2 (6 bases). The CDR3 sequence is 14 residues long. Germline CDR1 is SGHDN and CDR2 is FVKESK. V lost 6 bases and J 6 bases, leaving 18 bases between the germline ends.

This clone was found once. The chain uses TRBV24-1 and TRBJ2-3; maybe TRBD1 (5 bases). V lost 6 bases and J lost 6, with 12 bases in between. Germline values: CDR1 KGHDR, CDR2 SFDVKD. The length of the CDR3 is 13 residues. The CDR3 DNA is TGTGCCACCAGTCTGACAGTCAAGGATACGCAGTATTTT. This translates into CATSLTVKDTQYF.

The genes are TRBV18 and TRBJ2-5; D remains ambiguous. Germline assignment: CDR1 KGHSH and CDR2 LQKENI. Trimming removed 5 bases from V and 5 bases from J, with 15 bases in between. The CDR3 extends over 14 amino acids. This CDR3 is CASSRGAGSETQYF. In nucleotides, the CDR3 is TGTGCCAGCTCAAGAGGTGCCGGTTCCGAGACCCAGTACTTC.